This T cell receptor (beta chain) is drawn from a study of CD8 T cells in Susac syndrome. Whole-study results and caveats: Individuals included in the TCR sequencing and HLA analysis were acknowledged by the study to be relatively few in number.

V gave up 3 bases and J gave up 0 bases; unmatched junction bases: 4. The germline V gene has CDR1 LGHDT and CDR2 YNNKEL (reference sequence). The CDR3 covers 16 residues. The multiple sclerosis controls comprised treatment-naive patients whose relapsing-remitting disease was stable or active. In its sample, this clonotype was seen once. The antigen remains undetermined. With random hexamers, roughly 0.45 to 1 ug RNA was reverse transcribed. Amplification of TCR beta CDR3 used immunoSEQ multiplex PCR across 54 Vbeta and 13 Jbeta. TCRdb independently ran MiXCR on the immunoSEQ multiplex PCR reads; one entry per CDR3 protein. The top ten hold approximately 0.065% of the sample, which has 300,000 or so distinct CDR3 sequences, 92% seen once.

Material: CD4+ T cells from PBMCs. This TCR derives from a human donor with multiple sclerosis. The chain uses TRBV3-1 and TRBJ1-4; TRBD1 aligns across 7 bases. The CDR3 reads CASSHPQGATNEKLFF. In DNA form, the CDR3 reads TGTGCCAGCAGCCATCCGCAGGGGGCAACTAATGAAAAACTGTTTTTT.